The TCR beta chain described here comes from a study of chemoradiotherapy in HPV16-positive cancers. Study-level background: Candidate HPV-specific T-cell clones and common TCR motifs came from functional assays in a couple of HPV16-positive patients.

CDR3 length: 14 amino acids. Trimming at V came to 4 bases and at J to 5 bases, leaving 5 bases not matched to a gene. CDR1 is GTSNPN, CDR2 SVGIG, per germline (reference sequence). With regard to this clone: As yet, its antigen is unknown.

The assay was immunoSEQ multiplex PCR, and TCRdb's table has in-frame clones only and misses some. Found here are around 3,200 clones, just under 95% of them singletons; the top ten hold roughly 1.9%. Findings of the study overall: Non-HPV-specific T cells did not expand in tumors during treatment, whereas candidate HPV-specific clones and E7-related motifs did.

The specimen was collected from a patient who underwent chemoradiotherapy. The sequence came from a human donor with HPV-associated anogenital cancer. V and J are TRBV30 and TRBJ2-2; the match to TRBD1 covers 9 bases. Here the CDR3 DNA reads TGTGCCTGGATTGGGACAGGGTGGACCGGGGAGCTGTTTTTT. It encodes CAWIGTGWTGELFF. Together with reference TRBV30 and TRBJ2-2, the CDR3 gives the full variable domain: SQTIHQWPATLVQPVGSPLSLECTVEGTSNPNLYWYRQAAGRGLQLLFYSVGIGQISSEVPQNLSASRPQDRQFILSSKKLLLSDSGFYLCAWIGTGWTGELFFGEGSRLTVL.